This is a list of T cell receptor beta chains from one sample in a study of tumor-infiltrating lymphocytes in localized non-small cell lung cancer. The method was immunoSEQ multiplex PCR; TCRdb's version includes in-frame clones alone and lacks a portion of them. There are 3,000 to 4,000 clones in the sample; over 50% occur only once, and 17% lies in the top ten. Material for sequencing was uninvolved lung tissue not adjacent to the tumor. Receptors originate from a human donor with non-small cell lung cancer. The CDR3 runs from the conserved cysteine through the conserved F or W. Fields, in order: D gene, V gene, J gene, CDR3 protein. D genes are given only for firm matches.

>TRBD1|TRBV6-5|TRBJ1-2
CASSTTGNYGYTF
>TRBD1|TRBV11-1|TRBJ2-7
CASSPGQGAIYEQYF
>-|TRBV10-2|TRBJ1-2
CASWGDTEPYGYTF
>TRBD1|TRBV11-2|TRBJ1-6
CASSSPDRPSPLHF
>-|TRBV11-2|TRBJ2-6
CASSLYGANVLTF
>-|TRBV12-2|TRBJ2-7
CASRLSHGAGGPGEQYF
>-|TRBV19|TRBJ1-1
CASSIGMNTEAFF
>-|TRBV27|TRBJ2-3
CASLGGGRDTQYF
>TRBD1|TRBV19|TRBJ2-3
CASSIRGTGAATDTQYF
>TRBD1|TRBV19|TRBJ1-5
CASSPPGTVTNNQPQHF
>-|TRBV21-1|TRBJ2-7
CASSKKSGQGLLGQYF
>-|TRBV9|TRBJ1-6
CASSTGLTSPLHF
>-|TRBV5-6|TRBJ2-5
CASSLDRAETQYF